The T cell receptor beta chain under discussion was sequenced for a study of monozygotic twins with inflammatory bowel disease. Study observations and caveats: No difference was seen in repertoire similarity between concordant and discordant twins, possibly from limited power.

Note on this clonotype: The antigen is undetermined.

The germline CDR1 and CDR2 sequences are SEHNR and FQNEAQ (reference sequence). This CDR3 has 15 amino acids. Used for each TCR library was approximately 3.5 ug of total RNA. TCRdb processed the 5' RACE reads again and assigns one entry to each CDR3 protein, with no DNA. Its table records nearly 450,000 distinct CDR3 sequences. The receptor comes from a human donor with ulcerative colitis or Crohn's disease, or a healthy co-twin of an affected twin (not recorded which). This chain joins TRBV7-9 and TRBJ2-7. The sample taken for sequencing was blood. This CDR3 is CASSLESGGTYEQYF. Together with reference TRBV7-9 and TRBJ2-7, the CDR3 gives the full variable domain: DTGVSQNPRHKITKRGQNVTFRCDPISEHNRLYWYRQTLGQGPEFLTYFQNEAQLEKSRLLSDRFSAERPKGSFSTLEIQRTEQGDSAMYLCASSLESGGTYEQYFGPGTRLTVT.